The next 18 T cell receptor beta chains were all read from a single sample in a study of T cell repertoires in cytomegalovirus infection. TCRdb re-called the reads with MiXCR, one entry per CDR3 protein. The sample contains approximately 180,000 distinct CDR3 sequences, 15% to 20% of which appear only once. Sequencing was done on a sample of PBMCs. These receptors were obtained from a human donor in good health (CMV status not recorded). Some clones in this sample may be carry-over from other donors' samples.

A remark on this clonotype: Just one base apart from a much larger clone, this may be a read error. The CDR3 ends on some other residue instead of the conserved phenylalanine or tryptophan, so this is likely a read error. V and J are TRBV28 and TRBJ2-4, with D tentatively TRBD1 (6 bases). V lost 8 bases, J lost 7 bases, and 9 bases lay in between. CDR1 is MDHEN and CDR2 is SYDVKM in the germline V gene. The CDR3 is made up of 11 amino acids. In DNA, the CDR3 is TGTGCCAGCCAGGGGCCTAACATTCAGTACTCC. Protein: CASQGPNIQYS.

The V call is TRBV2, the J call TRBJ1-5; tentative D call: TRBD1 (6 bases). Trimming removed 11 bases at V and 2 bases at J, with 19 bases between. Per the germline V gene, CDR1 is SNHLY and CDR2 is FYNNEI. This CDR3 is 15 amino acids long. The CDR3 DNA reads as TGTGCCTCAAGGGGGGAGGGATTTGGCAATCAGCCCCAGCATTTT. Translated: CASRGEGFGNQPQHF. Based on the CDR3 plus reference TRBV2 and TRBJ1-5, the full variable domain is EPEVTQTPSHQVTQMGQEVILRCVPISNHLYFYWYRQILGQKVEFLVSFYNNEISEKSEIFDDQFSVERPDGSNFTLKIRSTKLEDSAMYFCASRGEGFGNQPQHFGDGTRLSIL.

This clonotype has only a few counts. The DNA for the CDR3 is TGTGCCAGCAGTTTAATCCGGTCGAACACTGAAGCTTTCTTT. This sequence encodes CASSLIRSNTEAFF. The chain is built from TRBV28 and TRBJ1-1, with D unclear. The CDR3 contains 14 residues. The germline V and J ends were trimmed by 2 bases and 1 base, with 8 bases remaining between them. Germline values: CDR1 MDHEN, CDR2 SYDVKM.

This clonotype was counted ten times or more. This chain connects TRBV6-2 or TRBV6-3 to TRBJ2-4; tentatively, D is TRBD1 (6 bases). The CDR3 is 15 amino acids. V lost 5 bases and J lost 5, with 16 bases in between. Germline V gene lookup returns CDR1 MNHEY and CDR2 SVGEGT. The CDR3 here is CASSPRPGEENIQYF. The CDR3 coding sequence is TGTGCCAGCAGTCCCCGACCAGGGGAAGAAAACATTCAGTACTTC.

The sample holds many counts of this clonotype. V is TRBV7-2 and J is TRBJ2-7; D is perhaps TRBD2 (5 bases). This CDR3 has 13 amino acids. V shed 0 bases and J shed 5 bases, with 8 bases lying between them. Germline V gene lookup returns CDR1 SGHTA and CDR2 FQGNSA. This CDR3 reads CASSLANGNEQYF. The CDR3 nucleotides read TGTGCCAGCAGCTTAGCGAACGGGAACGAGCAGTACTTC.

This clonotype came up many times. The CDR3 protein is CASSLADQPQHF. DNA for the CDR3: TGTGCCAGCAGTTTAGCCGATCAGCCCCAGCATTTT. The chain employs TRBV28 and TRBJ1-5; unclear D gene. The CDR3 sequence is 12 residues long. Looked up from germline, CDR1 is MDHEN and CDR2 is SYDVKM. V gave up 2 bases and J gave up 5 bases, with 4 bases separating them.

This clonotype was detected ten times or more. This CDR3 reads CASSLTSGRGEETQYF. In nucleotides, the CDR3 is TGTGCCAGCAGCCTGACTAGCGGGAGAGGGGAAGAGACCCAGTACTTC. The chain has TRBV7-2 and TRBJ2-5; 12 bases align to TRBD2. The V segment lost 5 bases and the J segment 3 bases; nucleotides outside the gene matches: 7. In germline, CDR1 is SGHTA, CDR2 FQGNSA. The CDR3 spans 16 residues.

This clonotype has more than one count but fewer than ten. The rearrangement links TRBV7-6 to TRBJ2-7; 15 nucleotides match TRBD2. The CDR3 totals 19 residues. The germline V gene has CDR1 SGHVS and CDR2 FNYEAQ. V shed 5 bases, J shed 2 bases, and the junction held 13 bases outside the gene matches. CDR3 in amino acids: CASSPEGTSGGSHPYEQYF. CDR3 sequence (DNA): TGTGCCAGCAGCCCGGAGGGGACTAGCGGGGGGTCCCACCCCTACGAGCAGTACTTC.

This clonotype turned up a few times. The chain is built from TRBV18 and TRBJ2-5, with D uncertain. Trimming removed 0 bases at V and 1 base at J, with 3 bases between. CDR1 and CDR2 from the germline V gene are KGHSH and LQKENI. This CDR3 spans 13 amino acids. The CDR3 sequence: CASSPPTQETQYF. Here the CDR3 DNA reads TGTGCCAGCTCACCACCGACCCAAGAGACCCAGTACTTC.

This clonotype was observed at least ten times. This sequence joins TRBV7-2 and TRBJ2-1; D uncertain. The ends were cut back, 6 bases at V and 10 bases at J, with 10 bases in the middle. The CDR3 length is 11 residues. Germline V CDR1 and CDR2: SGHTA, FQGNSA. For the CDR3, the DNA is TGTGCCAGCAGTTTGGCTTGGGAGCAGTTCTTC. This translates into CASSLAWEQFF.

This sequence joins TRBV6-1 and TRBJ2-1, with TRBD1 identical over 8 bases. The CDR3 contains 15 residues. CDR1 is MNHNS, CDR2 SASEGT, per germline. V lost 4 bases and J lost 8; bases outside the gene matches: 10. In nucleotides, the CDR3 is TGTGCCAGCAGTGGATGGCAGGGGGCGATCGATGAGCAGTTCTTC. Translated: CASSGWQGAIDEQFF.

This clonotype was observed at least ten times. This chain joins TRBV10-2 and TRBJ1-4, with 7 bases identical to TRBD1. In germline, CDR1 is WSHSY, CDR2 SAAADI. The CDR3 covers 14 residues. The trim removed 5 bases at V and 11 bases at J, leaving 11 bases unmatched. The CDR3 sequence is CASSQSLQGTKLFF. CDR3 coding DNA: TGCGCCAGCAGTCAAAGCCTACAGGGGACGAAACTGTTTTTT.

This clonotype has only a few counts. The chain employs TRBV28 and TRBJ2-6; the D is unclear. Germline values: CDR1 MDHEN, CDR2 SYDVKM. CDR3 length: 19 residues. Deletions cut 2 bases from V and 0 bases from J, with 17 bases between. The CDR3 spells CASSLNRAPHSSGANVLTF. DNA of the CDR3: TGTGCCAGCAGTTTAAATCGGGCTCCCCATAGCTCTGGGGCCAACGTCCTGACTTTC.

V usage is TRBV11-2 and J usage is TRBJ1-1; no firm D call. V lost 3 bases to trimming and J lost 0 bases, with 11 bases between them. CDR3 length equals 15 residues. Germline loops: CDR1 SGHAT, CDR2 FQNNGV. CDR3: CASSLIWVVNTEAFF. In DNA form, the CDR3 reads TGTGCCAGCAGCTTGATTTGGGTCGTGAACACTGAAGCTTTCTTT.

This clonotype was counted many times. The V call is TRBV7-2, the J call TRBJ2-4; D is uncertain. The ends were cut back, 5 bases at V and 6 bases at J, with 11 bases in the middle. This CDR3 is 13 amino acids long. Germline CDR1 is SGHTA and CDR2 is FQGNSA. The CDR3 is CASSPNSGNIQYF. The CDR3 DNA is TGTGCCAGCAGCCCCAACAGTGGAAACATTCAGTACTTC.

This clonotype showed up just a few times. The chain employs TRBV4-2 and TRBJ1-1, with TRBD1 as a possible D gene (5 bases). CDR1 and CDR2 from the germline V gene are LGHNA and YNFKEQ. This CDR3 is 15 amino acids long. Trimming removed 0 bases at V and 4 bases at J, with 12 bases between. For the CDR3, the DNA is TGTGCCAGCAGCCAAGATGGAGGAAGGGGCACTGAAGCTTTCTTT. It codes for CASSQDGGRGTEAFF.

There are a few counts of this clonotype. The chain recombines TRBV7-9 with TRBJ2-5; 7 bases agree with TRBD1. The junction had 5 bases not matched to a gene; V was cut back by 5 bases and J by 5 bases. Germline V CDR1 and CDR2: SEHNR, FQNEAQ (reference sequence). The CDR3 runs to 13 residues. The CDR3 DNA reads TGTGCCAGCAGCGTGACAGGGCTTGAGACCCAGTACTTC. It codes for CASSVTGLETQYF.

The chain carries TRBV20-1 and TRBJ2-3; D might be TRBD1 or TRBD2, each matching 5 bases. From germline, CDR1 is DFQATT and CDR2 SNEGSKA (reference sequence). This CDR3 region has 12 residues. Trimming removed 2 bases at V and 6 bases at J, with 9 bases between. The CDR3 reads CSARSGTDTQYF. Written as DNA, the CDR3 is TGCAGTGCTAGATCCGGGACCGATACGCAGTATTTT.